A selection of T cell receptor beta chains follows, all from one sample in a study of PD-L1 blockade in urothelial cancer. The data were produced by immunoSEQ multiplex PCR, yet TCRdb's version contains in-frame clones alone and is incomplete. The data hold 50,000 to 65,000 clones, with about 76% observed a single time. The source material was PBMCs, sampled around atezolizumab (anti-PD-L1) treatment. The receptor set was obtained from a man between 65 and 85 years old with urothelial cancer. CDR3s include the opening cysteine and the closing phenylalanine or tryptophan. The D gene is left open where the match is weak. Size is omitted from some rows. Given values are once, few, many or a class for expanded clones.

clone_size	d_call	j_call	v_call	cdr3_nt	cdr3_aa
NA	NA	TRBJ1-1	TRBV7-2	TGTGCCAGCAGCTTAGAGTCCAGCCCGAGACAAAAAAATGAAGCTTTCTTT	CASSLESSPRQKNEAFF
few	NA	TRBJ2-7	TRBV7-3	TGTGCCAGCAGCTTAAGCAGGGGTGGCGAGCAGTACTTC	CASSLSRGGEQYF
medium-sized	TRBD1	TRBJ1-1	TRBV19	TGTGCCAGTACCAAGGGGACAGGGTGGGGCACTGAAGCTTTCTTT	CASTKGTGWGTEAFF
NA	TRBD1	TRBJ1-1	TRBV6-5	TGTGCCAGCAGTTCGCAGGGGGCGCACACTGAAGCTTTCTTT	CASSSQGAHTEAFF
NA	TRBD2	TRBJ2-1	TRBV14	TGTGCCAGCAGCCAAGTCCTAGCGGGAGGGGACAATGAGCAGTTCTTC	CASSQVLAGGDNEQFF
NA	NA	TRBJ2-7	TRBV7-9	TGTGCCAGCAGCCAGTCAGCGGGTGGAGGGCAGTACTTC	CASSQSAGGGQYF
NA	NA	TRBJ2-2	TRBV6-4	TGTGCCAGCAGCATGGGACTGGCGAACACCGGGGAGCTGTTTTTT	CASSMGLANTGELFF
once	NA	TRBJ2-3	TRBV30	TGTGCCTGGAGGCTTCCGGGGACAGATACGCAGTATTTT	CAWRLPGTDTQYF
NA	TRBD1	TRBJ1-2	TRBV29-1	TGCAGCGGGCAGGACAGGGGCCCTCTAGGTGGCTACACCTTC	CSGQDRGPLGGYTF
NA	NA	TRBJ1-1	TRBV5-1	TGCGCCAGCAGCGACGACACCAAGTTGAACACTGAAGCTTTCTTT	CASSDDTKLNTEAFF
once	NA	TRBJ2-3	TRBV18	TGTGCCAGCTCACTTAGGACAGACAGCACAGATACGCAGTATTTT	CASSLRTDSTDTQYF
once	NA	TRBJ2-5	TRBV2	TGTGCCAGCAGTGTGTTACAGCAAGAGACCCAGTACTTC	CASSVLQQETQYF
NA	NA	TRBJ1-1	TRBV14	TGTGCCAGCAGCCTGGGGGGGAACACTGAAGCTTTCTTT	CASSLGGNTEAFF
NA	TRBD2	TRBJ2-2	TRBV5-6	TGTGCCAGCAGTCACGGCGGGAGGCGGACCGGGGAGCTGTTTTTT	CASSHGGRRTGELFF
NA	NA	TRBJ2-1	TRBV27	TGTGCCAGCAGTCCTCAGGGACACCGCGGTTATGAGCAGTTCTTC	CASSPQGHRGYEQFF
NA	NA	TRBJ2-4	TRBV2	TGTGCCAGCAGTGACGGGTTTCGCAAAAACATTCAGTACTTC	CASSDGFRKNIQYF
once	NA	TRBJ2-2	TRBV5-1	TGCGCCAGCAGCTTACAGGGTGTGGGGAACACCGGGGAGCTGTTTTTT	CASSLQGVGNTGELFF
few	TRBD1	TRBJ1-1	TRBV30	TGTGCCTGGGCAGGGGGTTGGGACACTGAAGCTTTCTTT	CAWAGGWDTEAFF
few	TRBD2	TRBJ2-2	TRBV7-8	TGTGCCAGCAGCCGGACTAGCGGGAGGAACACCGGGGAGCTGTTTTTT	CASSRTSGRNTGELFF
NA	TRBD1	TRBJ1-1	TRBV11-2	TGTGCCAGCAGCTCCCTGACAGGGAGAGGACCTGAAGCTTTCTTT	CASSSLTGRGPEAFF
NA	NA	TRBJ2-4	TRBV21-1	TGTGCCAGCAGCAAGACGGACAGGTCCAAAAACATTCAGTACTTC	CASSKTDRSKNIQYF
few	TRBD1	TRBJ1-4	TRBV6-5	TGTGCCAGCAGTTTCGGGACAGCTACAACTAATGAAAAACTGTTTTTT	CASSFGTATTNEKLFF
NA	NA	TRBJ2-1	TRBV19	TGTGCCAGTAGTATGGGCAGGTACAATGAGCAGTTCTTC	CASSMGRYNEQFF
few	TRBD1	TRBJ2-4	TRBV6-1	TGTGCCAGCAGCCCAAGACAGGGCGGGAACATTCAGTACTTC	CASSPRQGGNIQYF
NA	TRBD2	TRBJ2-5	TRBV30	TGTGCCGGGGGACTAGCGGTGCAAGAGACCCAGTACTTC	CAGGLAVQETQYF
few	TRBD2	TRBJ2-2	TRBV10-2	TGCGCCAGCAGAGTAGCGGGGGGCACCGGGGAGCTGTTTTTT	CASRVAGGTGELFF
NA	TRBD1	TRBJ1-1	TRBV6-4	TGTGCCAGCTCCAGGGGGACGAACACTGAAGCTTTCTTT	CASSRGTNTEAFF
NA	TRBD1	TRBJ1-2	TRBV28	TGTGCCAGCAGTGGGACAGTGCCTAACTATGGCTACACCTTC	CASSGTVPNYGYTF
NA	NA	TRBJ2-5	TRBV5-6	TGTGCCAGCAGCTTAGGGAGGAGAGAGACCCAGTACTTC	CASSLGRRETQYF
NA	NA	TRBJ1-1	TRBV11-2	TGTGCCAGCAGCTTCGAGAGGGCAGGGGAGCGAAGTGAAGCTTTCTTT	CASSFERAGERSEAFF
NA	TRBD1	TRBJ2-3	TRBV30	TGTGCCTGGAAGGGACAGCTTAGTAGTGATACGCAGTATTTT	CAWKGQLSSDTQYF
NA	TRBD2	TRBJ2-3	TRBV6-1	TGTGCCAGCAGTGAAGCGCAGGTGGTAGCGGGAGCAAGTTATACGCAGTATTTT	CASSEAQVVAGASYTQYF
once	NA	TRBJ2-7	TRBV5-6	TGTGCCAGCAGCTTGAGGGGCTCCTACGAGCAGTACTTC	CASSLRGSYEQYF
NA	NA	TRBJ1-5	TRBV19	TGTGCCAGTAGTATAATCGCGGGGGTCTCAAGTCAGCCCCAGCATTTT	CASSIIAGVSSQPQHF
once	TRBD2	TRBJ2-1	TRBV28	TGTGCCAGCAGTTCTCTAGCGGGAGGGGTAAACAATGAGCAGTTCTTC	CASSSLAGGVNNEQFF
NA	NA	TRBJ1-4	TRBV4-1	TGCGCCAGCAGCGCGGGACGGCTTAATCAAAAACTGTTTTTT	CASSAGRLNQKLFF
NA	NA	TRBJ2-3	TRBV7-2	TGTGCCAGCAGCTCAGGGTTCGGCACAGATACGCAGTATTTT	CASSSGFGTDTQYF
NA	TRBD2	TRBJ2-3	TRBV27	TGTGCCAGCAGAAGGGGGGTGACTAGCGGGAGATCTACAGATACGCAGTATTTT	CASRRGVTSGRSTDTQYF
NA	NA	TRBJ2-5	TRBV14	TGTGCCAGCAGCCAAGTCGAACGCGGTGAGACCCAGTACTTC	CASSQVERGETQYF
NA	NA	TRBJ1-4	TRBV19	TGTGCCAGTAAAGACGGGGGTAGGGACGAAAAACTGTTTTTT	CASKDGGRDEKLFF
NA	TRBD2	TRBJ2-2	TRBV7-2	TGTGCCAGCAGCTTCGCTCTAGCGGGAAGAAACGGGGAGCTGTTTTTT	CASSFALAGRNGELFF
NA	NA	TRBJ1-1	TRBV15	TGTGCCACCAGCAGATTCAGGGGCCCTGAAGCTTTCTTT	CATSRFRGPEAFF
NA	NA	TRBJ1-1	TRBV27	TGTGCCAGCAGTCCACAGATGAACACTGAAGCTTTCTTT	CASSPQMNTEAFF
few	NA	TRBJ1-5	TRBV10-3	TGTGCCATCAGTGTTGGCAGTAGCAATCAGCCCCAGCATTTT	CAISVGSSNQPQHF